This T cell receptor beta chain came from a study of identical twins. TCRdb itself ran the 5' RACE reads through MiXCR, one entry per CDR3 protein. Of approximately 590,000 distinct CDR3 sequences in the sample, 9% to 10% were seen once. Ten or more counts support this clonotype. The V gene lost 1 base and the J gene lost 2 bases, with 10 bases spanning the gap. CDR3 length: 15 residues. The same data also went into a second study, on yellow fever vaccine responses in identical twins.

The sample consisted of PBMCs. The TCR sequence derives from a woman aged 18-35 years in good health. The chain uses TRBV12-3 or TRBV12-4 and TRBJ2-3; no reliable D call. The CDR3 DNA sequence: TGTGCCAGCAGTTTAGTTAGACCCGCCACAGATACGCAGTATTTT. Encoded protein: CASSLVRPATDTQYF.